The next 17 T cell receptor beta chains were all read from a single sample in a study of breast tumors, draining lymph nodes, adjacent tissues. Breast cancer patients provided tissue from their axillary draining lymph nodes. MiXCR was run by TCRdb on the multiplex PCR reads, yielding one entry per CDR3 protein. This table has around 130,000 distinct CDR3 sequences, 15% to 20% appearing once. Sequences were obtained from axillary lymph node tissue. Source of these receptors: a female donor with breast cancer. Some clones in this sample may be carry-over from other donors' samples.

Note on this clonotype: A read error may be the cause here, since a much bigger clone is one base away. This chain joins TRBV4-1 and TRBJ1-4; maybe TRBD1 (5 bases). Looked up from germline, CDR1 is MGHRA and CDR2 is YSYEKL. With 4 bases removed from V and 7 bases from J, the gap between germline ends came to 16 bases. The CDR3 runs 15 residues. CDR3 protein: CASSLAWVRGEKLFF. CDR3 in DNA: TGCGCCAGCAGCCTAGCATGGGTGAGGGGTGAAAAACTGTTTTTT.

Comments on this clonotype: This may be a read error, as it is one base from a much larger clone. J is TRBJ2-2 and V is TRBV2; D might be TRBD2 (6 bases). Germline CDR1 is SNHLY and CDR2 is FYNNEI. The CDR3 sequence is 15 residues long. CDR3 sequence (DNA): TGTGCCAGCAGGGGGGTCGCCCCGAACACCGGGGGGCTGTTTTTT. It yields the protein CASRGVAPNTGGLFF.

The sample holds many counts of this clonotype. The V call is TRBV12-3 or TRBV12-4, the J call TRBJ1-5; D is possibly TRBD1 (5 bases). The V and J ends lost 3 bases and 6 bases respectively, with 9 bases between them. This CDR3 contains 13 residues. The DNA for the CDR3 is TGTGCCAGCAGTTTTGGAGGGGCTCAGCCCCAGCATTTT. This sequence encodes CASSFGGAQPQHF.

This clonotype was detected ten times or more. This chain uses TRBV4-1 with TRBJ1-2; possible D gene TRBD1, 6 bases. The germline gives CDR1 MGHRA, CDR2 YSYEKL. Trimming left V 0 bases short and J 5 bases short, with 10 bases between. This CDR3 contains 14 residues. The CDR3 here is CASSQESGVYGYTF. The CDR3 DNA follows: TGCGCCAGCAGCCAAGAGTCAGGGGTTTATGGCTACACCTTC.

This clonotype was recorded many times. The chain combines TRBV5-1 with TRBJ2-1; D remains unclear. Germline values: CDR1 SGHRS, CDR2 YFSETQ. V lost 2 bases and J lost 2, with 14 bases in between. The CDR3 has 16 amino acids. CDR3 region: CASSLIVSGTYNEQFF. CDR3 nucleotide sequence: TGCGCCAGCAGCTTAATCGTATCCGGTACCTACAATGAGCAGTTCTTC.

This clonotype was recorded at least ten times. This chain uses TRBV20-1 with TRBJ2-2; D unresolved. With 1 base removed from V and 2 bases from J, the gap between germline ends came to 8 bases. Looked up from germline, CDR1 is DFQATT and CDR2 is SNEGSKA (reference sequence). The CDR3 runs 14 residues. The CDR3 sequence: CSARVTANTGELFF. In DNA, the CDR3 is TGCAGTGCTAGAGTCACGGCTAACACCGGGGAGCTGTTTTTT.

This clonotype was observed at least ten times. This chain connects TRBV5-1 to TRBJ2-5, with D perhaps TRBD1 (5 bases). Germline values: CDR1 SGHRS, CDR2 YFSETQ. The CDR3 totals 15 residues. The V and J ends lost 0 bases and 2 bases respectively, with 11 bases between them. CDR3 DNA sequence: TGCGCCAGCAGCTTGGGAGACAGCGTACAAGAGACCCAGTACTTC. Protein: CASSLGDSVQETQYF.

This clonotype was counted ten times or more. The CDR3 DNA is TGTGCCAGCACCAAGCTTGGGGGGAACGCAGATACGCAGTATTTT. The encoded protein is CASTKLGGNADTQYF. The rearrangement links TRBV7-8 to TRBJ2-3; tentative D call: TRBD2 (6 bases). V gave up 7 bases and J gave up 4 bases, with 18 bases separating them. The CDR3 has 15 residues. The V gene's germline CDR1 is SGHVS and CDR2 FQNEAQ.

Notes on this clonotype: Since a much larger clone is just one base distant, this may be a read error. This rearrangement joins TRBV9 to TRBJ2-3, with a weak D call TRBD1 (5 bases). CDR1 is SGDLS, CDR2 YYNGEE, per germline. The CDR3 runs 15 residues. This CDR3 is CASNVSPGISDTQYF. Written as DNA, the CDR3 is TGTGCCAGCAACGTAAGCCCAGGGATCTCAGATACGCAGTATTTT. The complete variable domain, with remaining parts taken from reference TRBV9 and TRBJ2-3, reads DSGVTQTPKHLITATGQRVTLRCSPRSGDLSVYWYQQSLDQGLQFLIQYYNGEERAKGNILERFSAQQFPDLHSELNLSSLELGDSALYFCASNVSPGISDTQYFGPGTRLTVL.

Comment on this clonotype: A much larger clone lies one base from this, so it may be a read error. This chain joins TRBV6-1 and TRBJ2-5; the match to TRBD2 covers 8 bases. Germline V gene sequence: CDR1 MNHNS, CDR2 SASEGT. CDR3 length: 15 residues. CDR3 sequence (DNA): TGTTCCAGCAGGGCGGGACTAGGGAATGGAGAGACCCAGTACTTC. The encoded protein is CSSRAGLGNGETQYF.

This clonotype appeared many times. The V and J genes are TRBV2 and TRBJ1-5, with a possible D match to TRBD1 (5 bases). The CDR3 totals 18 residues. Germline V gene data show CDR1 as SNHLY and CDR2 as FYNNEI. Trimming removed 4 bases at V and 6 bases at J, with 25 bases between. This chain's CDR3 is CASSGGEGQGVFGQPQHF. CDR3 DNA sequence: TGTGCCAGCAGTGGGGGGGAGGGGCAGGGTGTTTTTGGTCAGCCCCAGCATTTT.

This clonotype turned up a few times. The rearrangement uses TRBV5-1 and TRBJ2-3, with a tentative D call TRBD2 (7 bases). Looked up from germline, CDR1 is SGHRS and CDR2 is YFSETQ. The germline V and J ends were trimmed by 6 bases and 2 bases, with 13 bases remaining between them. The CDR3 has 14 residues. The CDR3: CASTGGPNTDTQYF. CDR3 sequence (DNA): TGCGCCAGCACCGGGGGGCCAAACACAGATACGCAGTATTTT.

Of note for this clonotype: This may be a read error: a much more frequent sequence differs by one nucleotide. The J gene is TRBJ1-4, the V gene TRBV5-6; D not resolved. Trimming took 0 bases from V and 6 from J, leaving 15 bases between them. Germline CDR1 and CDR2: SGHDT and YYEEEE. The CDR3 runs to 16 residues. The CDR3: CASSLGVGGYDEKLFF. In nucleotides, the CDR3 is TGTGCCAGCAGCTTGGGGGTTGGCGGTTACGATGAAAAACTGTTTTTT. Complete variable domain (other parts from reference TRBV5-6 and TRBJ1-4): DAGVTQSPTHLIKTRGQQVTLRCSPKSGHDTVSWYQQALGQGPQFIFQYYEEEERQRGNFPDRFSGHQFPNYSSELNVNALLLGDSALYLCASSLGVGGYDEKLFFGSGTQLSVL.

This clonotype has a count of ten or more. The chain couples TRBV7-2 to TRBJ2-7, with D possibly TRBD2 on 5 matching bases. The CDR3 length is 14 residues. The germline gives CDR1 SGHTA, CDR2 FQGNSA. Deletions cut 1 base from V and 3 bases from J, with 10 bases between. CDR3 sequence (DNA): TGTGCCAGCAGCTTAGTTCGGGAAAGCTACGAGCAGTACTTC. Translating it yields CASSLVRESYEQYF.

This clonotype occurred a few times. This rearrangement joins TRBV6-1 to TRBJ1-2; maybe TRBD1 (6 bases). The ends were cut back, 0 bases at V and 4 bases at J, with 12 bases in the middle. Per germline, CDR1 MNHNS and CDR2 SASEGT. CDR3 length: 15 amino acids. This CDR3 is CASSEADGQFYGYTF. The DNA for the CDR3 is TGTGCCAGCAGTGAAGCCGATGGACAGTTCTATGGCTACACCTTC.

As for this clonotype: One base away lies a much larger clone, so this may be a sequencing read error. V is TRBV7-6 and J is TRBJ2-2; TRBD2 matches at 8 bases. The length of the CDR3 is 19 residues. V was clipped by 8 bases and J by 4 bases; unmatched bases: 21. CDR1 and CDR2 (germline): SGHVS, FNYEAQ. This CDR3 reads CASRPSPSGWTSGTGELFF. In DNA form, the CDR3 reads TGTGCCAGCCGCCCTTCCCCTAGCGGGTGGACAAGTGGCACCGGGGAGCTGTTTTTT.

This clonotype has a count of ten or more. CDR3 DNA: TGTGCCAGCAGTTTATGGAATTCACCCCTCCACTTT. Encoded protein: CASSLWNSPLHF. This chain uses TRBV27 with TRBJ1-6, with D unresolved. CDR3 length: 12 residues. Per the germline V gene, CDR1 is MNHEY and CDR2 is SMNVEV (reference sequence). Between the trimmed V and J ends, which lost 1 base and 7 bases, there was a span of 2 bases.